This entry lists 12 T cell receptor beta chains sequenced from one sample in a study of T cells in localized non-small cell lung cancer. TCRdb's table, derived via immunoSEQ multiplex PCR, lists solely in-frame clones and lacks some. The top ten hold about 6% of the sample, which has approximately 35,000 clones, roughly nine tenths seen once. Sequences were derived from PBMCs, sampled before any cancer treatment. These receptors all come from a man aged 40 to 70 with stage II lung adenocarcinoma.

This rearrangement joins TRBV23-1 to TRBJ2-2; D gene uncertain. TRBV23-1 is classed as an ORF, of uncertain function. The V end lost 6 bases, the J end lost 4 bases, and 12 bases lay between the germline ends. This CDR3 contains 14 residues. The CDR3 coding sequence is TGCGCCAGCAGGTCCTTAGAGCGCACCGGGGAGCTGTTTTTT. Its protein product is CASRSLERTGELFF.

This clone was found a few times. The chain has TRBV9 and TRBJ2-1; TRBD2 agrees at 7 bases. This CDR3 is built from 12 residues. Germline CDR1 and CDR2: SGDLS and YYNGEE. The ends lost 4 bases at V and 7 bases at J; junction bases unmatched: 2. DNA of the CDR3: TGTGCCAGCAGCAAAGCGGGGAATGAGCAGTTCTTC. It translates to CASSKAGNEQFF.

The rearrangement uses TRBV6-1 and TRBJ2-2; D gene uncertain. V lost 2 bases and J 8 bases, leaving 9 bases between the germline ends. Germline V gene data show CDR1 as MNHNS and CDR2 as SASEGT. The length of the CDR3 is 13 residues. The DNA for the CDR3 is TGTGCCAGCAGTGAACGTTCTCCAGGGGAGCTGTTTTTT. Translating it yields CASSERSPGELFF.

The chain links TRBV9 to TRBJ1-2; 9 bases line up with TRBD1. The CDR3 is 16 residues long. Germline V gives CDR1 SGDLS, CDR2 YYNGEE. Losses at the gene ends were 0 bases for V and 5 bases for J; bases not matched to a gene: 8. CDR3 bases: TGTGCCAGCAGCGTAGCCCGGGACAGGGAATGGTATGGCTACACCTTC. Translation: CASSVARDREWYGYTF.

Only one count was recorded for this clone. The chain combines TRBV28 with TRBJ2-7; D not certain. Trimming stripped 3 bases from V and 7 bases from J, with 13 bases between. The CDR3 spans 13 residues. CDR1 MDHEN and CDR2 SYDVKM come from the germline V gene. Here the CDR3 DNA reads TGTGCCAGCAGTTTCAGGCCCCTGTTAGAGCAGTACTTC. Translating it yields CASSFRPLLEQYF. Complete variable domain (other parts from reference TRBV28 and TRBJ2-7): DVKVTQSSRYLVKRTGEKVFLECVQDMDHENMFWYRQDPGLGLRLIYFSYDVKMKEKGDIPEGYSVSREKKERFSLILESASTNQTSMYLCASSFRPLLEQYFGPGTRLTVT.

This chain uses TRBV5-1 with TRBJ2-3; 8 bases are shared with TRBD1. V was clipped by 2 bases and J by 0 bases; unmatched bases: 8. This CDR3 has 17 residues. From germline, CDR1 is SGHRS and CDR2 YFSETQ. The CDR3 DNA sequence: TGCGCCAGCAGCTTCCCCCCGACAGGGGAAAGCACAGATACGCAGTATTTT. Translated, it gives CASSFPPTGESTDTQYF.

The rearrangement links TRBV11-2 to TRBJ2-7; TRBD2 matches at 15 bases. The junction had 6 bases not matched to a gene; V was cut back by 4 bases and J by 5 bases. CDR3 length: 16 residues. Germline V gene sequence: CDR1 SGHAT, CDR2 FQNNGV. The CDR3 loop is CASSSGTSGRKDEQYF. The CDR3 nucleotides read TGTGCCAGCAGCTCCGGGACTAGCGGGAGGAAGGACGAGCAGTACTTC. Full variable domain (rest looked up from reference TRBV11-2 and TRBJ2-7): EAGVAQSPRYKIIEKRQSVAFWCNPISGHATLYWYQQILGQGPKLLIQFQNNGVVDDSQLPKDRFSAERLKGVDSTLKIQPAKLEDSAVYLCASSSGTSGRKDEQYFGPGTRLTVT.

The V and J genes are TRBV6-5 and TRBJ1-4; 10 positions match TRBD1. Per the germline V gene, CDR1 is MNHEY and CDR2 is SVGAGI. The CDR3 spans 14 residues. Unmatched junction bases numbered 7, after V lost 8 bases and J lost 7 bases. The CDR3 sequence is CASGRGQGSEKLFF. CDR3 coding DNA: TGTGCCAGCGGACGGGGACAGGGGAGTGAAAAACTGTTTTTT.

The chain uses TRBV29-1 and TRBJ2-1; D perhaps matches TRBD2 (6 bases). Trimming shortened V by 0 bases and J by 6 bases, and 12 bases separated the two germline ends. This CDR3 comprises 14 residues. Germline values: CDR1 SQVTM, CDR2 ANQGSEA. The CDR3 DNA follows: TGCAGCGTTGAAGATCTGGGGGGAGGCAATGAGCAGTTCTTC. Its protein is CSVEDLGGGNEQFF.

Note on this clone: At one end the junction does not follow the germline gene, possibly because of a read error. V usage is TRBV6-1 and J usage is TRBJ2-1; 8 nucleotides align to TRBD1. CDR1 is MNHNS and CDR2 is SASEGT in the germline V gene. The CDR3 has 16 amino acids. CDR3 sequence reads: CASREDRDRLNNEQFF. In nucleotides, the CDR3 is TGTGCCAGCAGAGAAGACCGGGACAGGTTAAACAATGAGCAGTTCTTC.

The chain joins TRBV6-5 to TRBJ1-5; D gene uncertain. This CDR3 is 15 amino acids long. The V end lost 1 base, the J end lost 9 bases, and 16 bases lay between the germline ends. Looked up from germline, CDR1 is MNHEY and CDR2 is SVGAGI. The CDR3 DNA is TGTGCCAGCAGTTACTTCGCGGACCCGGGTAGGCCCCAGCATTTT. Translation gives CASSYFADPGRPQHF.

This rearrangement joins TRBV5-1 to TRBJ2-5, with D hard to call. Germline V gives CDR1 SGHRS, CDR2 YFSETQ. CDR3 length: 14 residues. Trimming removed 4 bases from V and 5 bases from J, with 15 bases in between. CDR3 DNA: TGCGCCAGCAGCGGATCCGGGCCGAGGGAGACCCAGTACTTC. As protein: CASSGSGPRETQYF. The full variable domain, completed using reference TRBV5-1 and TRBJ2-5, is KAGVTQTPRYLIKTRGQQVTLSCSPISGHRSVSWYQQTPGQGLQFLFEYFSETQRNKGNFPGRFSGRQFSNSRSEMNVSTLELGDSALYLCASSGSGPRETQYFGPGTRLLVL.